The entry that follows covers one TCR beta chain sequence. The antigen is undetermined. This sample is drawn from a study of cytomegalovirus exposure and HLA in healthy donors. Overall study context: According to later analysis, the same platform produced the 120 or so validation and under 700 first-cohort repertoires. Whole-study findings and limits: Listed as cytomegalovirus-associated were over 150 TCR beta chains. Most TCR sequences were seen very rarely across donors, but some public TCRs occurred in many. In vitro data verified a few CMV-associated chains as specific for CMV antigens.

Clones were sequenced by immunoSEQ multiplex PCR, and TCRdb holds only the in-frame ones, with some missing. The sample has approximately 150,000 clones; around 86% are singletons. The clonotype originates from a man between 18 and 29 years old in good health and CMV-seropositive. Sample: PBMCs.

The CDR3 DNA sequence: TGCGCCAGCAGCCCCCGGGGACAGGGCTACGAGCAGTACTTC. Its protein product is CASSPRGQGYEQYF. This chain connects TRBV5-1 to TRBJ2-7, with 9 bases aligning to TRBD1. This CDR3 has 14 residues. The J segment lost 3 bases and the V segment lost 4 bases, leaving 5 bases of the junction unmatched. Germline loops: CDR1 SGHRS, CDR2 YFSETQ. The entire variable domain, with the rest obtained from reference TRBV5-1 and TRBJ2-7, is as follows: KAGVTQTPRYLIKTRGQQVTLSCSPISGHRSVSWYQQTPGQGLQFLFEYFSETQRNKGNFPGRFSGRQFSNSRSEMNVSTLELGDSALYLCASSPRGQGYEQYFGPGTRLTVT.